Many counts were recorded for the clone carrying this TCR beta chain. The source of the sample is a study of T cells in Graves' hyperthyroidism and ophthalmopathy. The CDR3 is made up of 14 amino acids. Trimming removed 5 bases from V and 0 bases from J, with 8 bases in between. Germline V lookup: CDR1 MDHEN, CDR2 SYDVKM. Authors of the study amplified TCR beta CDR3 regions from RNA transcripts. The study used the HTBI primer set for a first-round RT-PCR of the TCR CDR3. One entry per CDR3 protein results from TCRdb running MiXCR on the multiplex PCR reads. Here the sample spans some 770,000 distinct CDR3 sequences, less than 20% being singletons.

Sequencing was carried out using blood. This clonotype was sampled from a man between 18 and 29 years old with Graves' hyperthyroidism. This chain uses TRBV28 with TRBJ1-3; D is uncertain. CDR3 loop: CASSKHSSGNTIYF. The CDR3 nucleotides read TGTGCCAGCAGTAAGCATAGCTCTGGAAACACCATATATTTT.